These T cell receptor beta chains were read from a single sample in a study of Ad26.COV2.S vaccination and SARS-CoV-2 variants. TCRdb keeps only in-frame clones here, not all; method: immunoSEQ multiplex PCR. The data hold under 600,000 clones, with roughly nine tenths observed a single time. The sequencing here drew on peripheral blood, taken in a trial of Ad26.COV2.S vaccine versus placebo. These receptors all stem from a person aged 18 to 65 who received the Ad26.COV2.S COVID-19 vaccine or a placebo. Each CDR3 is given with its conserved first and last residue. A D gene is named only where the DNA matches it firmly. The listing skips clone size in some rows; elsewhere it reads once, few, many or a size class.

j_gene | abundance | d_gene | v_gene | CDR3nt | CDR3aa
TRBJ2-7 | - | - | TRBV5-6 | TGTGCCAGCAGCTTAGGACGGGGGACGTACTACGAGCAGTACTTC | CASSLGRGTYYEQYF
TRBJ1-2 | few | - | TRBV20-1 | TGCAGTGCTACATTCTATGGCTACACCTTC | CSATFYGYTF
TRBJ1-5 | - | - | TRBV6-1 | TGTGCCAGCAGTGAAGGGATAGCACCCGCAGGCAATCAGCCCCAGCATTTT | CASSEGIAPAGNQPQHF
TRBJ2-3 | - | TRBD1 | TRBV4-1 | TGCGCCAGCAGCCAGAACAGGGGGTCCTCCGCAGATACGCAGTATTTT | CASSQNRGSSADTQYF
TRBJ2-7 | - | TRBD1 | TRBV11-1 | TGTGCCAGCAGCTACTCGGACAGGGCGGGCGAGCAGTACTTC | CASSYSDRAGEQYF
TRBJ1-2 | few | - | TRBV7-2 | TGTGCCAGCAGGCAGTGGGCAGACAACTATGGCTACACCTTC | CASRQWADNYGYTF
TRBJ1-6 | - | - | TRBV9 | TGTGCCAGCAGCGTAGACGGGTTTGGGGGGCTGGCTTTAAATTCACCCCTCCACTTT | CASSVDGFGGLALNSPLHF
TRBJ1-3 | once | - | TRBV9 | TGTGCCAGCAGCGTAGAACAGTCTTCTGGAAACACCATATATTTT | CASSVEQSSGNTIYF
TRBJ1-6 | once | - | TRBV11-3 | TGTGCCAGCAGCTTCTCCTATAATTCACCCCTCCACTTT | CASSFSYNSPLHF
TRBJ2-1 | - | TRBD2 | TRBV4-1 | TGCGCCAGCAGCCAAGCACCTCCGGGACTAGCGCGGACTGAGCAGTTCTTC | CASSQAPPGLARTEQFF
TRBJ2-1 | once | - | TRBV2 | TGTGCCAGCAGTGATCCTGCCTTATTGGACAATGAGCAGTTCTTC | CASSDPALLDNEQFF
TRBJ1-1 | - | - | TRBV6-2/TRBV6-3 | TGTGCCAGCAGTTCCCCAGGAGGCAACACTGAAGCTTTCTTT | CASSSPGGNTEAFF
TRBJ1-3 | once | - | TRBV5-4 | TGTGCCAGCAGCTTGAGATCCCCGGGGGCGTCTGGAAACACCATATATTTT | CASSLRSPGASGNTIYF
TRBJ1-4 | - | TRBD1 | TRBV19 | TGTGCCAGTAGTCCGGGACAGGGGCCCCCGGGTGGAAAACTGTTTTTT | CASSPGQGPPGGKLFF
TRBJ2-1 | - | TRBD2 | TRBV7-6 | TGTGCCAGCAGCTTAGCCCTTGGGCTAGCGGGGGGGTTTTCCTACAATGAGCAGTTCTTC | CASSLALGLAGGFSYNEQFF
TRBJ2-1 | - | TRBD2 | TRBV5-4 | TGTGCCAGCAGGAGACTAGCGGGAGATGAGCAGTTCTTC | CASRRLAGDEQFF
TRBJ2-7 | - | TRBD1 | TRBV29-1 | TGCAGCGTTGAAGGTGCAGGGGGCCGAGAGCAGTACTTC | CSVEGAGGREQYF
TRBJ1-6 | - | - | TRBV5-1 | TGCGCCAGCAGCTTGGTCAGGCGGAGAAATTCACCCCTCCACTTT | CASSLVRRRNSPLHF
TRBJ2-7 | - | - | TRBV7-9 | TGTGCCAGCAGCTTAATACAGGGTTTAATCTACGAGCAGTACTTC | CASSLIQGLIYEQYF
TRBJ1-1 | few | - | TRBV18 | TGTGCCAGCTCGTTAGGCGGACGGACTGAAGCTTTCTTT | CASSLGGRTEAFF
TRBJ2-2 | - | TRBD2 | TRBV3-1/TRBV3-2 | TGTGCCAGCAGCCAAGAGTTGCGGGGGGGCGCCGGGGAGCTGTTTTTT | CASSQELRGGAGELFF
TRBJ2-1 | - | - | TRBV19 | TGTGCCAGTACTGGGACCCCACGGAAAGAGCAGTTCTTC | CASTGTPRKEQFF
TRBJ1-6 | - | TRBD1 | TRBV2 | TGTGCCAGCAGTGATGAACAGGGGCGGTCACCCCTCCACTTT | CASSDEQGRSPLHF
TRBJ2-1 | - | TRBD1 | TRBV4-1 | TGCGCCAGCAGCCACCCAGGGGTGTTGCGACCGGGACAGGGAAGAAGCTACAATGAGCAGTTCTTC | CASSHPGVLRPGQGRSYNEQFF
TRBJ2-1 | once | TRBD1 | TRBV27 | TGTGCCAGCAGTTCTGGGGGCCGGGACAGAGGCAATGAGCAGTTCTTC | CASSSGGRDRGNEQFF
TRBJ1-1 | - | - | TRBV10-3 | TGTGCCATCAGTGAGTCACACGGACAGATTAACACTGAAGCTTTCTTT | CAISESHGQINTEAFF
TRBJ2-2 | - | - | TRBV30 | TGTGCCTGGACGGAAACAGGGAGGTGGCTGTTTTTT | CAWTETGRWLFF
TRBJ1-1 | - | - | TRBV5-1 | TGCGCCAGCAGCTTGGTCGGTGGCGGCACTGAAGCTTTCTTT | CASSLVGGGTEAFF
TRBJ1-1 | few | - | TRBV3-1/TRBV3-2 | TGTGCCAGCAGCCGTCCGGGGAGGACTGAAGCTTTCTTT | CASSRPGRTEAFF
TRBJ2-1 | - | TRBD2 | TRBV7-3 | TGTGCCAGCAGCTTACGGACTAGCGGGAGGAATGAGCAGTTCTTC | CASSLRTSGRNEQFF
TRBJ1-2 | - | - | TRBV4-3 | TGCGCCAGCAGCCAAGATCCCCTCGGGGAGGAGTCCTATGGCTACACCTTC | CASSQDPLGEESYGYTF
TRBJ1-4 | - | - | TRBV7-9 | TGTGCCAGCAGCTTAGAGCAGGGCGGTGAAAAACTGTTTTTT | CASSLEQGGEKLFF
TRBJ1-1 | once | - | TRBV11-2 | TGTGCCAGCAGCTTTAGTGGACGTACGTTCTTAACTGAAGCTTTCTTT | CASSFSGRTFLTEAFF
TRBJ2-7 | - | TRBD1 | TRBV19 | TGTGCCTCGTCTTCTGGGACAGGGTACGAGCAGTACTTC | CASSSGTGYEQYF
TRBJ2-7 | - | - | TRBV27 | TGTGCCAGCAGTTTATGGCCGGGACTCCACTACGAGCAGTACTTC | CASSLWPGLHYEQYF
TRBJ1-1 | - | - | TRBV12-3/TRBV12-4 | TGTGCCAGCAGTTTTTCGAACACTGAAGCTTTCTTT | CASSFSNTEAFF
TRBJ1-1 | - | - | TRBV6-2/TRBV6-3 | TGTGCCAGCAGTTACTCGTTCTTGACAGGAGAATACACTGAAGCTTTCTTT | CASSYSFLTGEYTEAFF
TRBJ2-7 | once | - | TRBV5-4 | TGTGCCAGCAGCCTCACCGGGAATAGAAACGAGCAGTACTTC | CASSLTGNRNEQYF
TRBJ2-4 | - | - | TRBV6-5 | TGTGCCAGCAGTCCCCCCGCCGCCAAAAACATTCAGTACTTC | CASSPPAAKNIQYF
TRBJ2-6 | - | - | TRBV6-6 | TGTGCCAGCAGCCTTCAGAGCAGTGGGGCCAACGTCCTGACTTTC | CASSLQSSGANVLTF
TRBJ2-3 | - | - | TRBV6-5 | TGTGCCAGCAGTAGATCAGGATACACAGATGATACGCAGTATTTT | CASSRSGYTDDTQYF
TRBJ2-3 | - | - | TRBV27 | TGTGCCAGCAGTTTATCTTCCCGACAGACCCGCACAGATACGCAGTATTTT | CASSLSSRQTRTDTQYF
TRBJ1-1 | - | TRBD1 | TRBV5-1 | TGCGCCAGCAGCTTGATAGGGACAGTAGGGGCTGAAGCTTTCTTT | CASSLIGTVGAEAFF
TRBJ2-1 | - | - | TRBV6-5 | TGTGCCAGCAGTTACTATAGCAATTCCAATGAGCAGTTCTTC | CASSYYSNSNEQFF
TRBJ2-7 | - | TRBD2 | TRBV10-3 | TGTGCCATCGGGGACGGGACTACCTCCTACGAGCAGTACTTC | CAIGDGTTSYEQYF
TRBJ2-7 | - | TRBD1 | TRBV30 | TGTGCCTTCACCCGGGACAGGGGGCGAGCCGAGCAGTACTTC | CAFTRDRGRAEQYF
TRBJ1-5 | - | - | TRBV2 | TGTGCCAGCAGTGTAGAGTCCTCGAAGTCCCAGCATTTT | CASSVESSKSQHF
TRBJ1-4 | - | - | TRBV10-3 | TGTGCCATCAGTGAGGGGCGGGAGATTAATGAAAAACTGTTTTTT | CAISEGREINEKLFF
TRBJ2-7 | - | TRBD2 | TRBV6-5 | TGTGCCAGCAGCACAGCGGGAGTGATCTACGAGCAGTACTTC | CASSTAGVIYEQYF
TRBJ1-6 | - | - | TRBV5-1 | TGCGCCAGCAGCTTAAGGGCAGTGGGTTCACCCCTCCACTTT | CASSLRAVGSPLHF
TRBJ2-7 | - | TRBD1 | TRBV6-5 | TGTGCCAGCAGTTTCACCGGGACAGGGTTTTACGAGCAGTACTTC | CASSFTGTGFYEQYF
TRBJ1-4 | - | - | TRBV23-1 | TGCGCCAGCAGCCCGACAGACCCCGGGAATGAAAAACTGTTTTTT | CASSPTDPGNEKLFF
TRBJ1-4 | - | - | TRBV11-2 | TGTGCCAGCAGCACGAGCACGCAGGGTGTCGGGTTTTTT | CASSTSTQGVGFF